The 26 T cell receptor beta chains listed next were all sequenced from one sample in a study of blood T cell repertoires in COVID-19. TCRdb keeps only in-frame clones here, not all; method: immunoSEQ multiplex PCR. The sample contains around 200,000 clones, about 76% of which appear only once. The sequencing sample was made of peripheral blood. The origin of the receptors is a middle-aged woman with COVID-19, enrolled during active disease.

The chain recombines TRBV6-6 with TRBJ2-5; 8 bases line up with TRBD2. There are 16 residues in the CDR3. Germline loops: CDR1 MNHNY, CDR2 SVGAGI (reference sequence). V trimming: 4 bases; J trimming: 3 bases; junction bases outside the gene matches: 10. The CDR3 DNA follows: TGTGCCAGCAGTTCGCCCCGCGACGGGGGGGAAGAGACCCAGTACTTC. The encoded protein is CASSSPRDGGEETQYF.

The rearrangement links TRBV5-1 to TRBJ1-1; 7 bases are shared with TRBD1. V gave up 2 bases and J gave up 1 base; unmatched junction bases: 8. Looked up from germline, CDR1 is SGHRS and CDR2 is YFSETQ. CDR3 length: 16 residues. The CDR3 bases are TGCGCCAGCAGCTTTTCAGGAAGGACAGGGAACACTGAAGCTTTCTTT. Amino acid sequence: CASSFSGRTGNTEAFF.

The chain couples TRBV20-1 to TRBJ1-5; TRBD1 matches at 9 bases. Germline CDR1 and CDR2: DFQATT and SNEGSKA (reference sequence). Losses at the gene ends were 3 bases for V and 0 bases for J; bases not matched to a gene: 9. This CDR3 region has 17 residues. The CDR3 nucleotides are TGCAGTGCTAGTGTCGGACAGGGGAGCTATAGCAATCAGCCCCAGCATTTT. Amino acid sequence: CSASVGQGSYSNQPQHF.

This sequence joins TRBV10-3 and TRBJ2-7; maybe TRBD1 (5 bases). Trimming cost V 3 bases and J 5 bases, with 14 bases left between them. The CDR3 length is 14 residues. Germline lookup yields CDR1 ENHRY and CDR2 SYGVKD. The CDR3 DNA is TGTGCCATCAGTGAAGACCGACAGAGGAACGAGCAGTACTTC. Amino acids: CAISEDRQRNEQYF.

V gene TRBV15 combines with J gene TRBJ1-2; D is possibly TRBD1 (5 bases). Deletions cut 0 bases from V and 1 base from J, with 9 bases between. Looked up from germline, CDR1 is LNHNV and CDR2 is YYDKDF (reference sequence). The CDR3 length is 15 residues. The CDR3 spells CATSRDGAFNYGYTF. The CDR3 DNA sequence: TGTGCCACCAGCAGAGATGGGGCATTTAACTATGGCTACACCTTC.

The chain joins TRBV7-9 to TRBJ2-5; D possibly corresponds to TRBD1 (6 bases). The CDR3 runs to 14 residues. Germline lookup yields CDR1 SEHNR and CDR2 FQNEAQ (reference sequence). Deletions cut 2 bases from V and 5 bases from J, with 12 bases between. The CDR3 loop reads CASSLTTGLETQYF. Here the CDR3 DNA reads TGTGCCAGCAGCTTAACTACAGGGTTGGAGACCCAGTACTTC.

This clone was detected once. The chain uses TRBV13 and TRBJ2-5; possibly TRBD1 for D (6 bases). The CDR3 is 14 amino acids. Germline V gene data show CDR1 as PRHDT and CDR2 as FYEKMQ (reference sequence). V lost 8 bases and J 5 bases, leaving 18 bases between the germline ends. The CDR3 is CASPNSGVRETQYF. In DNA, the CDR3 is TGTGCCAGCCCCAACTCAGGGGTTAGGGAGACCCAGTACTTC.

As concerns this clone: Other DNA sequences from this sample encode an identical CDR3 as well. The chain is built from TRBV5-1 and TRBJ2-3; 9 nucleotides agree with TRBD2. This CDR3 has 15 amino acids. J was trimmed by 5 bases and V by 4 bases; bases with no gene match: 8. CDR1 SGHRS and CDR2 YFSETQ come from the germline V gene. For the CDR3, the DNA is TGCGCCAGCAGCCGAGTAGCGGGAGAAGGAGATACGCAGTATTTT. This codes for CASSRVAGEGDTQYF.

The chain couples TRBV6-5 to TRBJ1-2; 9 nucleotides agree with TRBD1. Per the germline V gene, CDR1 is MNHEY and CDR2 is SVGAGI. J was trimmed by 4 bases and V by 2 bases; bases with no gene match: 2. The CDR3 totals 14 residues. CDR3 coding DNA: TGTGCCAGCAGTTACGGGACAGGGATCTATGGCTACACCTTC. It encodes CASSYGTGIYGYTF.

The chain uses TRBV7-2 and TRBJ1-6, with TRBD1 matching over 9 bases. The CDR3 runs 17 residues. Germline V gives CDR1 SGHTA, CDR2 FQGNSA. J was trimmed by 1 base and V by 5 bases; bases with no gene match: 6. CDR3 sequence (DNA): TGTGCCAGCAGCCACAGGGGGCGAGGTTCCTATAATTCACCCCTCCACTTT. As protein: CASSHRGRGSYNSPLHF.

For the CDR3, the DNA is TGTGCCAGCAGCCCATTCTCGGTTAGCAATCAGCCCCAGCATTTT. The encoded protein is CASSPFSVSNQPQHF. The chain links TRBV7-2 to TRBJ1-5, with D uncertain. The length of the CDR3 is 15 residues. Between the trimmed V and J ends, which lost 5 bases and 0 bases, there was a span of 11 bases. The germline CDR1 and CDR2 sequences are SGHTA and FQGNSA.

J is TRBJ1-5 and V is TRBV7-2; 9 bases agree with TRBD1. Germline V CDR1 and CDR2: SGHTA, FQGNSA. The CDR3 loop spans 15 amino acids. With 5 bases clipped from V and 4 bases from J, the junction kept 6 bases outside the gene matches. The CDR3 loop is CASSPWTGENQPQHF. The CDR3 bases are TGTGCCAGCAGCCCTTGGACAGGGGAAAATCAGCCCCAGCATTTT. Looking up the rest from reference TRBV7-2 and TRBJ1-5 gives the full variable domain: GAGVSQSPSNKVTEKGKDVELRCDPISGHTALYWYRQSLGQGLEFLIYFQGNSAPDKSGLPSDRFSAERTGGSVSTLTIQRTQQEDSAVYLCASSPWTGENQPQHFGDGTRLSIL.

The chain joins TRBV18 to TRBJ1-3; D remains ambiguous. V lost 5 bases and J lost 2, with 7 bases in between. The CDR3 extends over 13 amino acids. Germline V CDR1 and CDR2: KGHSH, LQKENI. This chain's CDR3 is CASSRGTGNTIYF. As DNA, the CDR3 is TGTGCCAGCTCAAGAGGGACTGGAAACACCATATATTTT.

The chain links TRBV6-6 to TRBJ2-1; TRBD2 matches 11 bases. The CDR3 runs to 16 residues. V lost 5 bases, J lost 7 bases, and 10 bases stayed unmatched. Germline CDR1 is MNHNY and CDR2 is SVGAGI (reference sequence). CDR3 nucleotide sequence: TGTGCCAGCAGTCTGTTAGCGGGGGGGCCTGGGAATGAGCAGTTCTTC. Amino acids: CASSLLAGGPGNEQFF.

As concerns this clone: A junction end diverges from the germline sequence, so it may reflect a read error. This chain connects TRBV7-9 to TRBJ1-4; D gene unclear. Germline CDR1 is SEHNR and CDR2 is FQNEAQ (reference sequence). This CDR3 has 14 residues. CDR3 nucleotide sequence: TGTGCCAGCAGCCTAGCGGGGAGTAATGAAAAACTGTTTTTT. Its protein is CASSLAGSNEKLFF.

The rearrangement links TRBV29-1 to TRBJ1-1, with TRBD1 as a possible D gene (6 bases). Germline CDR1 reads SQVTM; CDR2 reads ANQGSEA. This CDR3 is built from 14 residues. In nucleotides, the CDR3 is TGCAGTGGTGAACGGGGGGCGGGGAACACTGAAGCTTTCTTT. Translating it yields CSGERGAGNTEAFF.

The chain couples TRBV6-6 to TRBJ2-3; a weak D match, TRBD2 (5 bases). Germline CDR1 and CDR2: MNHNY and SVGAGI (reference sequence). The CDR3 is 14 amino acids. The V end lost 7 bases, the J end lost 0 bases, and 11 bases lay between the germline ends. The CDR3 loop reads CASKGGLSTDTQYF. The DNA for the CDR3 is TGTGCCAGCAAGGGCGGACTTAGCACAGATACGCAGTATTTT.

CDR3: CASTPGGQGTDTQYF. The CDR3 DNA follows: TGTGCCAGTACCCCCGGCGGGCAAGGCACAGATACGCAGTATTTT. V is TRBV19 and J is TRBJ2-3; tentative D call: TRBD2 (5 bases). CDR1 and CDR2 (germline): LNHDA, SQIVND (reference sequence). The V end lost 7 bases, the J end lost 1 base, and 15 bases lay between the germline ends. This CDR3 is 15 amino acids long.

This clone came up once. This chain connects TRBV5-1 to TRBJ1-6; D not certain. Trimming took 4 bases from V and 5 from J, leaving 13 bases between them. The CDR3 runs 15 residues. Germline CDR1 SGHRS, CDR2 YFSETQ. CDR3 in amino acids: CASSLDASNNSPLHF. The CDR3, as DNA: TGCGCCAGCAGCCTGGATGCGTCTAATAATTCACCCCTCCACTTT.

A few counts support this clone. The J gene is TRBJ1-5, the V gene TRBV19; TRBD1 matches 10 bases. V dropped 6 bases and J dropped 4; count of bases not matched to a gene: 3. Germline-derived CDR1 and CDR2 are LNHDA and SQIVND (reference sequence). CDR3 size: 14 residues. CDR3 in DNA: TGTGCCAGTAGGGACAGGGGGAGGAATCAGCCCCAGCATTTT. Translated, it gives CASRDRGRNQPQHF.

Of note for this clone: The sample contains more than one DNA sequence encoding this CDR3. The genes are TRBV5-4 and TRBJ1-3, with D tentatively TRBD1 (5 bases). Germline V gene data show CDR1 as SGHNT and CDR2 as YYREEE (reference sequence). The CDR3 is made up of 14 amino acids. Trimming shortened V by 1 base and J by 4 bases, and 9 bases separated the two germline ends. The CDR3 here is CASSLQGGGNTIYF. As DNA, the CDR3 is TGTGCCAGCAGCTTGCAGGGAGGCGGAAACACCATATATTTT.

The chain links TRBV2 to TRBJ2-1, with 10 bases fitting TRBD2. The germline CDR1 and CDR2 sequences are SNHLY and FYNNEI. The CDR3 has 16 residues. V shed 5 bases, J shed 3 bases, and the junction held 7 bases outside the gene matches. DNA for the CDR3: TGTGCCAGCAGTCTCAGCGGGAGGGCCCGCTACAATGAGCAGTTCTTC. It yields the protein CASSLSGRARYNEQFF.

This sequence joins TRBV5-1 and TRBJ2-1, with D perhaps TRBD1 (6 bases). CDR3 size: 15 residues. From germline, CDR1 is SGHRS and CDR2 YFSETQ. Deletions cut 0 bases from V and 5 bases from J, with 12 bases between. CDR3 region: CASSLGIAGDNEQFF. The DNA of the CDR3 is TGCGCCAGCAGCTTGGGTATTGCAGGGGACAATGAGCAGTTCTTC. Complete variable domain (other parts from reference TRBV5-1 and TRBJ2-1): KAGVTQTPRYLIKTRGQQVTLSCSPISGHRSVSWYQQTPGQGLQFLFEYFSETQRNKGNFPGRFSGRQFSNSRSEMNVSTLELGDSALYLCASSLGIAGDNEQFFGPGTRLTVL.

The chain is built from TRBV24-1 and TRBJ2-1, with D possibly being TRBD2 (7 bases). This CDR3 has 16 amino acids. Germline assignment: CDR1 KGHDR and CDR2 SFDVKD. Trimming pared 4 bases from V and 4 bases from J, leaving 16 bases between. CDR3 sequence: CATSDSGGLLYNEQFF. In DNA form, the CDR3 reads TGTGCCACCAGTGACTCCGGGGGGCTCCTATACAATGAGCAGTTCTTC.

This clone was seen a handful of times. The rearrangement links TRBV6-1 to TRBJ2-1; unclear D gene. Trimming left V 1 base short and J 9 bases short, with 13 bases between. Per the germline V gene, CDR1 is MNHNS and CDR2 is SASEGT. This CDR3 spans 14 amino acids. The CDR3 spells CASSEGAPNSEQFF. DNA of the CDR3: TGTGCCAGCAGTGAAGGGGCCCCGAATAGTGAGCAGTTCTTC.

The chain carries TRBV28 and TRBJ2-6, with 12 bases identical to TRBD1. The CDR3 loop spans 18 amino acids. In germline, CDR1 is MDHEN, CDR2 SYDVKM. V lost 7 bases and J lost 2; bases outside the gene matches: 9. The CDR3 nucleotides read TGTGCCAGCAATATCCCGGGACAGGGGGCCCCTGGGGCCAACGTCCTGACTTTC. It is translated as CASNIPGQGAPGANVLTF.